Shown below are 32 T cell receptor beta chains from a single sample sequenced in a study of blood T cell repertoires in COVID-19. Data came from immunoSEQ multiplex PCR; TCRdb stores just in-frame clones and leaves some out. The profile covers about 180,000 clones, with 88% appearing a single time and roughly 10% taken by the ten largest. Sequenced material: PBMCs or T cells enriched from blood (not recorded which). The receptors were gathered from a young woman who had recovered from COVID-19.

This clone was observed a few times. This chain connects TRBV19 to TRBJ2-1, with TRBD2 matching over 15 bases. With 6 bases clipped from V and 6 bases from J, the junction kept 3 bases outside the gene matches. This CDR3 spans 15 amino acids. CDR1 LNHDA and CDR2 SQIVND come from the germline V gene (reference sequence). The CDR3 spells CASSKGLAGGNEQFF. DNA for the CDR3: TGTGCCAGTAGCAAGGGACTAGCGGGGGGCAATGAGCAGTTCTTC.

The chain carries TRBV19 and TRBJ2-3; D may be TRBD2 (6 bases). V was clipped by 8 bases and J by 4 bases, with 16 bases between them. Germline loops: CDR1 LNHDA, CDR2 SQIVND (reference sequence). The CDR3 extends over 14 amino acids. CDR3 in DNA: TGTGCCAGTCAAGCGGGCTTTATCCCAGATACGCAGTATTTT. Its protein product is CASQAGFIPDTQYF. Looking up the rest from reference TRBV19 and TRBJ2-3 gives the full variable domain: DGGITQSPKYLFRKEGQNVTLSCEQNLNHDAMYWYRQDPGQGLRLIYYSQIVNDFQKGDIAEGYSVSREKKESFPLTVTSAQKNPTAFYLCASQAGFIPDTQYFGPGTRLTVL.

V is TRBV28 and J is TRBJ1-5, with D perhaps matching TRBD1 (6 bases). The CDR3 covers 15 residues. Trimming stripped 8 bases from V and 0 bases from J, with 14 bases between. Germline V lookup: CDR1 MDHEN, CDR2 SYDVKM. CDR3 nucleotide sequence: TGTGCCAGCGGCGCACAGGGCTATAGCAATCAGCCCCAGCATTTT. Translated: CASGAQGYSNQPQHF.

V gene TRBV27 combines with J gene TRBJ2-7; 11 positions match TRBD2. CDR1 is MNHEY and CDR2 is SMNVEV in the germline V gene (reference sequence). The CDR3 sequence is 16 residues long. Trimming at V came to 5 bases and at J to 2 bases, leaving 8 bases not matched to a gene. CDR3 residues: CASSPKGLAATYEQYF. CDR3 in DNA: TGTGCCAGCAGTCCAAAGGGACTAGCGGCGACCTACGAGCAGTACTTC.

The V and J genes are TRBV15 and TRBJ1-3; perhaps TRBD1 as D (5 bases). Trimming removed 1 base at V and 1 base at J, with 5 bases between. The CDR3 runs 14 residues. CDR1 and CDR2 (germline): LNHNV, YYDKDF (reference sequence). DNA of the CDR3: TGTGCCACCAGCAGAGCAGGGTCTGGAAACACCATATATTTT. Its protein product is CATSRAGSGNTIYF.

This chain connects TRBV28 to TRBJ1-6; maybe TRBD1 (5 bases). Trimming took 5 bases from V and 0 from J, leaving 14 bases between them. Germline V gene lookup returns CDR1 MDHEN and CDR2 SYDVKM. The CDR3 extends over 17 amino acids. The CDR3 reads CASSNAGESSYNSPLHF. In nucleotides, the CDR3 is TGTGCCAGCAGTAACGCGGGGGAGAGCTCCTATAATTCACCCCTCCACTTT.

V and J are TRBV28 and TRBJ1-1, with D unresolved. Trimming shortened V by 3 bases and J by 0 bases, and 2 bases separated the two germline ends. Looked up from germline, CDR1 is MDHEN and CDR2 is SYDVKM. The CDR3 has 12 residues. This CDR3 reads CASSFMNTEAFF. The CDR3 nucleotides read TGTGCCAGCAGTTTCATGAACACTGAAGCTTTCTTT. The full variable domain, completed using reference TRBV28 and TRBJ1-1, is DVKVTQSSRYLVKRTGEKVFLECVQDMDHENMFWYRQDPGLGLRLIYFSYDVKMKEKGDIPEGYSVSREKKERFSLILESASTNQTSMYLCASSFMNTEAFFGQGTRLTVV.

This clone occurred many times. The chain has TRBV14 and TRBJ1-2; 8 nucleotides align to TRBD1. V shed 0 bases and J 0 bases; nucleotides not matched to a gene: 9. CDR3 length: 18 residues. CDR1 and CDR2 (germline): SGHDN, FVKESK. The CDR3 bases are TGTGCCAGCAGCCAAGATAGTAGACAGGGGCCAACTAACTATGGCTACACCTTC. This gives the protein CASSQDSRQGPTNYGYTF. Full variable domain (remainder filled in from reference TRBV14 and TRBJ1-2): EAGVTQFPSHSVIEKGQTVTLRCDPISGHDNLYWYRRVMGKEIKFLLHFVKESKQDESGMPNNRFLAERTGGTYSTLKVQPAELEDSGVYFCASSQDSRQGPTNYGYTFGSGTRLTVV.

The V and J genes are TRBV7-2 and TRBJ2-3; D perhaps matches TRBD2 (6 bases). The CDR3 is made up of 16 amino acids. Deletions cut 5 bases from V and 3 bases from J, with 18 bases between. Germline V gives CDR1 SGHTA, CDR2 FQGNSA. The CDR3 nucleotides are TGTGCCAGCAGCCGCGTCGGCTCCGCGGGGACAGATACGCAGTATTTT. This sequence encodes CASSRVGSAGTDTQYF.

The chain employs TRBV11-3 and TRBJ1-1; D is ambiguous. V was trimmed by 5 bases and J by 4 bases, leaving 11 bases between them. Germline CDR1 is SGHNT and CDR2 is YENEEA. The CDR3 loop spans 13 amino acids. The CDR3 spells CASSLTTLTEAFF. The DNA for the CDR3 is TGTGCCAGCAGCCTAACGACACTCACTGAAGCTTTCTTT.

The V gene is TRBV6-4, the J gene TRBJ1-6, with D tentatively TRBD1 (6 bases). Trimming removed 9 bases from V and 7 bases from J, with 16 bases in between. Germline-derived CDR1 and CDR2 are MRHNA and SNTAGT. This CDR3 spans 14 amino acids. CDR3 region: CARMETGWNSPLHF. In DNA form, the CDR3 reads TGTGCCAGAATGGAGACAGGATGGAATTCACCCCTCCACTTT.

This chain connects TRBV5-1 to TRBJ1-2; TRBD1 is a possible D gene (5 bases). V lost 2 bases and J lost 2, with 10 bases in between. The germline CDR1 and CDR2 sequences are SGHRS and YFSETQ. CDR3 length: 14 amino acids. CDR3 sequence: CASSFTTANYGYTF. The CDR3 nucleotides read TGCGCCAGCAGCTTTACGACAGCGAACTATGGCTACACCTTC.

The table lists this clone with a few counts. The chain has TRBV19 and TRBJ1-3; D gene uncertain. V was trimmed by 7 bases and J by 3 bases, leaving 16 bases between them. The CDR3 is made up of 15 amino acids. Germline assignment: CDR1 LNHDA and CDR2 SQIVND (reference sequence). CDR3 sequence reads: CASTVGLAYGNTIYF. The CDR3 DNA sequence: TGTGCCAGTACCGTGGGCCTTGCCTATGGAAACACCATATATTTT. Drawing the rest from reference TRBV19 and TRBJ1-3, the complete variable domain is DGGITQSPKYLFRKEGQNVTLSCEQNLNHDAMYWYRQDPGQGLRLIYYSQIVNDFQKGDIAEGYSVSREKKESFPLTVTSAQKNPTAFYLCASTVGLAYGNTIYFGEGSWLTVV.

The J gene is TRBJ1-3, the V gene TRBV7-6; D possibly corresponds to TRBD1 (5 bases). Germline values: CDR1 SGHVS, CDR2 FNYEAQ. V was pared by 3 bases and J by 2 bases, with 8 bases between. This CDR3 has 14 amino acids. The CDR3 DNA is TGTGCCAGCAGCTTGGGGCAGCCTGGAAACACCATATATTTT. Its translation is CASSLGQPGNTIYF.

The CDR3 sequence is CASSSGSGGQNAYEQYF. The DNA of the CDR3 is TGCGCCAGCAGCTCGGGGAGTGGCGGGCAGAACGCCTACGAGCAGTACTTC. The chain combines TRBV5-1 with TRBJ2-7; D is possibly TRBD2 (5 bases). CDR1 is SGHRS and CDR2 is YFSETQ in the germline V gene. Trimming cost V 3 bases and J 2 bases, with 21 bases left between them. This CDR3 has 17 amino acids.

This sequence joins TRBV5-1 and TRBJ2-7; TRBD1 is a possible D gene (6 bases). Germline V lookup: CDR1 SGHRS, CDR2 YFSETQ. V shed 2 bases and J shed 1 base, with 13 bases lying between them. The length of the CDR3 is 15 residues. The CDR3 sequence is CASSFRGGSSYEQYF. CDR3 in DNA: TGCGCCAGCAGCTTCAGGGGTGGGAGTTCCTACGAGCAGTACTTC.

DNA for the CDR3: TGTGCCAGCTCACCTACACAGGGAGGGTCCTACGAGCAGTACTTC. This codes for CASSPTQGGSYEQYF. The chain is built from TRBV18 and TRBJ2-7, with a tentative D call TRBD2 (7 bases). Trimming cost V 3 bases and J 1 base, with 13 bases left between them. This CDR3 region has 15 residues. Germline V lookup: CDR1 KGHSH, CDR2 LQKENI.

The rearrangement links TRBV28 to TRBJ1-6, with D perhaps matching TRBD1 (5 bases). The germline CDR1 and CDR2 sequences are MDHEN and SYDVKM. This CDR3 is built from 13 residues. Trimming cost V 6 bases and J 6 bases, with 9 bases left between them. This chain's CDR3 is CASSQGFNSPLHF. The CDR3 DNA reads TGTGCCAGCAGCCAGGGATTTAATTCACCCCTCCACTTT.

The chain joins TRBV10-3 to TRBJ2-1; 9 bases align to TRBD2. Trimming at V came to 9 bases and at J to 8 bases, leaving 8 bases not matched to a gene. The CDR3 runs to 13 residues. Looked up from germline, CDR1 is ENHRY and CDR2 is SYGVKD. The CDR3 DNA reads as TGTGCCATTCTACGGACTAGCGACGATGAGCAGTTCTTC. This translates into CAILRTSDDEQFF.

The CDR3 protein is CASSDGDYEQYF. In nucleotides, the CDR3 is TGTGCCAGCAGTGACGGGGACTACGAGCAGTACTTC. J is TRBJ2-7 and V is TRBV2; D might be TRBD2 (5 bases). V was trimmed by 3 bases and J by 3 bases, leaving 6 bases between them. Germline V gives CDR1 SNHLY, CDR2 FYNNEI. This CDR3 region has 12 residues.

The genes are TRBV28 and TRBJ1-5; tentative D call: TRBD1 (5 bases). Germline V lookup: CDR1 MDHEN, CDR2 SYDVKM. Trimming cost V 5 bases and J 7 bases, with 12 bases left between them. The CDR3 consists of 13 residues. This CDR3 is CASSEGRGQPQHF. DNA of the CDR3: TGTGCCAGCAGTGAGGGGCGGGGGCAGCCCCAGCATTTT. Full variable domain (rest looked up from reference TRBV28 and TRBJ1-5): DVKVTQSSRYLVKRTGEKVFLECVQDMDHENMFWYRQDPGLGLRLIYFSYDVKMKEKGDIPEGYSVSREKKERFSLILESASTNQTSMYLCASSEGRGQPQHFGDGTRLSIL.

The CDR3 DNA is TGTGCCAGCAGCTTAGTGGGGACTAGCGGCTACGAGCAGTACTTC. Residues: CASSLVGTSGYEQYF. The J gene is TRBJ2-7, the V gene TRBV7-2; 11 nucleotides line up with TRBD2. V shed 1 base, J shed 3 bases, and the junction held 2 bases outside the gene matches. The CDR3 has 15 residues. The germline V gene encodes CDR1 SGHTA and CDR2 FQGNSA.

The chain uses TRBV5-6 and TRBJ1-6, with 7 bases lining up with TRBD1. Germline CDR1 and CDR2: SGHDT and YYEEEE. CDR3 length: 16 residues. Trimming cost V 4 bases and J 9 bases; bases outside gene matches: 13. The CDR3 DNA reads as TGTGCCAGCAGCCCCCTGCTGGACAGGAACACTTCACCCCTCCACTTT. Amino acids: CASSPLLDRNTSPLHF. The full variable domain, rest sourced from reference TRBV5-6 and TRBJ1-6, is DAGVTQSPTHLIKTRGQQVTLRCSPKSGHDTVSWYQQALGQGPQFIFQYYEEEERQRGNFPDRFSGHQFPNYSSELNVNALLLGDSALYLCASSPLLDRNTSPLHFGNGTRLTVT.

As to this clone: The same CDR3 can be traced to other DNA sequences in this sample. The chain links TRBV27 to TRBJ2-7, with 8 nucleotides matching TRBD1. The CDR3 sequence is 14 residues long. The V gene end was trimmed by 5 bases and the J gene end by 3 bases; junction bases not matched to a gene: 6. Looked up from germline, CDR1 is MNHEY and CDR2 is SMNVEV (reference sequence). The CDR3 region is CASSPGQGGYEQYF. CDR3 nucleotide sequence: TGTGCCAGCAGTCCAGGACAGGGAGGCTACGAGCAGTACTTC.

This chain uses TRBV2 with TRBJ2-1; TRBD2 matches 10 bases. With V trimmed by 3 bases and J by 0 bases, 2 bases remained unmatched. The CDR3 sequence is 16 residues long. Germline V gene sequence: CDR1 SNHLY, CDR2 FYNNEI. This CDR3 reads CASSDSGGPSYNEQFF. For the CDR3, the DNA is TGTGCCAGCAGTGATAGCGGGGGGCCCTCCTACAATGAGCAGTTCTTC.

The genes are TRBV9 and TRBJ2-3, with TRBD2 identical over 8 bases. V was clipped by 3 bases and J by 2 bases; unmatched bases: 14. CDR1 and CDR2 from the germline V gene are SGDLS and YYNGEE. This CDR3 comprises 18 residues. The CDR3 bases are TGTGCCAGCAGCGATGGGAGGGCCAGCGGGGGATTCACAGATACGCAGTATTTT. Its translation: CASSDGRASGGFTDTQYF.

The V and J genes are TRBV28 and TRBJ1-4; D gene unclear. In germline, CDR1 is MDHEN, CDR2 SYDVKM. The CDR3 is 12 amino acids. V was pared by 1 base and J by 8 bases, with 5 bases between. The CDR3 region has the DNA TGTGCCAGCAGTTTATCGGGGGAAAAACTGTTTTTT. This translates into CASSLSGEKLFF.

The chain is built from TRBV28 and TRBJ1-2; D uncertain. V was pared by 3 bases and J by 4 bases, with 9 bases between. The CDR3 loop spans 13 amino acids. In germline, CDR1 is MDHEN, CDR2 SYDVKM. The CDR3, as DNA: TGTGCCAGCAGTTTGCGACGGAGCTATGGCTACACCTTC. This gives the protein CASSLRRSYGYTF.

This chain joins TRBV27 and TRBJ2-3; D gene ambiguous. The CDR3 covers 14 residues. The germline CDR1 and CDR2 sequences are MNHEY and SMNVEV (reference sequence). V lost 5 bases and J lost 0, with 9 bases in between. This CDR3 reads CASSNSISTDTQYF. CDR3 DNA sequence: TGTGCCAGCAGTAATTCCATCAGCACAGATACGCAGTATTTT.

The CDR3 loop reads CASSELGQGASNQPQHF. The CDR3 region has the DNA TGTGCCAGCAGCGAACTCGGACAGGGAGCAAGCAATCAGCCCCAGCATTTT. The chain links TRBV7-8 to TRBJ1-5; TRBD1 matches at 8 bases. CDR3 length equals 17 residues. In germline, CDR1 is SGHVS, CDR2 FQNEAQ. The V segment lost 5 bases and the J segment 1 base; nucleotides outside the gene matches: 10.

The chain uses TRBV6-1 and TRBJ1-2; D remains unclear. CDR3 length: 16 residues. With 2 bases removed from V and 2 bases from J, the gap between germline ends came to 15 bases. CDR1 and CDR2 from the germline V gene are MNHNS and SASEGT. The CDR3 protein is CASSETRFRGNYGYTF. CDR3 DNA sequence: TGTGCCAGCAGTGAAACCCGGTTTAGAGGGAACTATGGCTACACCTTC.

The J gene is TRBJ1-3, the V gene TRBV30, with D unresolved. With 4 bases removed from V and 0 bases from J, the gap between germline ends came to 10 bases. This CDR3 is 14 amino acids long. From germline, CDR1 is GTSNPN and CDR2 SVGIG (reference sequence). The CDR3 coding sequence is TGTGCCTGGAATTTGGGCGACTCTGGAAACACCATATATTTT. Its protein product is CAWNLGDSGNTIYF.